A selection of T cell receptor beta chains follows, all from one sample in a study of shared clonotypes between healthy human individuals. Repertoires were generated with immunoSEQ multiplex PCR, while TCRdb's copy carries only in-frame clones and drops some. Altogether 400,000 to 550,000 clones are present, roughly 85% being singletons, with the ten largest covering approximately 12%. Sequenced input: PBMCs. These receptors were collected from a woman between 35 and 50 years old in good health. Some clones in this sample may be carry-over from other donors' samples. The CDR3 runs from the conserved cysteine through the conserved F or W. The D gene is left open where the match is weak. Clone size, where shown, is once, few, many, or a class for clones that have expanded.

v_call	d_call	clone_size	j_call	cdr3_aa	cdr3_nt
TRBV7-2	-	-	TRBJ2-7	CASSSSGYEQYF	TGTGCCAGCAGCTCGAGCGGTTACGAGCAGTACTTC
TRBV5-8	TRBD1	once	TRBJ2-1	CASSPQGSSSSYNEQFF	TGTGCCAGCAGCCCACAGGGGTCTTCGAGCTCCTACAATGAGCAGTTCTTC
TRBV7-9	-	-	TRBJ2-2	CASSLTQNTGELFF	TGTGCCAGCAGCCTGACACAGAACACCGGGGAGCTGTTTTTT
TRBV19	TRBD2	-	TRBJ2-1	CASSTSFLSGSIDEQFF	TGTGCCAGTAGTACTTCGTTTCTTAGCGGGAGTATCGATGAGCAGTTCTTC
TRBV27	-	once	TRBJ2-1	CASSFDLGSEQFF	TGTGCCAGCAGTTTTGATTTGGGGAGTGAGCAGTTCTTC
TRBV14	-	-	TRBJ1-1	CASSQDIRSGNTEAFF	TGTGCCAGCAGCCAAGATATTCGGTCGGGGAACACTGAAGCTTTCTTT
TRBV18	TRBD2	-	TRBJ2-1	CASSPRSREAGNEQFF	TGTGCCAGCTCACCACGGTCACGGGAGGCAGGGAATGAGCAGTTCTTC
TRBV4-2	TRBD1	-	TRBJ1-4	CASSQVRGEKLFF	TGTGCCAGCAGCCAAGTCAGGGGGGAAAAACTGTTTTTT
TRBV16	TRBD2	-	TRBJ2-1	CASSPTSGSVNEQFF	TGTGCCAGCAGCCCGACTAGCGGGAGCGTGAATGAGCAGTTCTTC
TRBV4-2	-	many	TRBJ2-6	CASSQDTGANVLTF	TGTGCCAGCAGCCAAGATACGGGGGCCAACGTCCTGACTTTC
TRBV7-9	-	-	TRBJ2-7	CASSEGPPYEQYF	TGTGCCAGCAGCGAGGGACCTCCCTACGAGCAGTACTTC
TRBV7-8	-	-	TRBJ2-1	CASSTREMGEQFF	TGTGCCAGCAGCACGAGGGAGATGGGGGAGCAGTTCTTC
TRBV4-1	-	-	TRBJ1-4	CASGGGSNEKLFF	TGCGCCAGCGGGGGAGGTTCGAATGAAAAACTGTTTTTT
TRBV19	TRBD1	-	TRBJ2-3	CASNDRAGTDTQYF	TGTGCCAGTAACGACAGGGCGGGCACAGATACGCAGTATTTT
TRBV15	-	-	TRBJ1-5	CATSRTGRPGNQPQHF	TGTGCCACCAGCAGGACAGGAAGACCAGGCAATCAGCCCCAGCATTTT
TRBV28	-	few	TRBJ2-7	CASRGSGRGYIEQYF	TGTGCCAGCAGAGGGTCAGGAAGGGGATATATCGAGCAGTACTTC